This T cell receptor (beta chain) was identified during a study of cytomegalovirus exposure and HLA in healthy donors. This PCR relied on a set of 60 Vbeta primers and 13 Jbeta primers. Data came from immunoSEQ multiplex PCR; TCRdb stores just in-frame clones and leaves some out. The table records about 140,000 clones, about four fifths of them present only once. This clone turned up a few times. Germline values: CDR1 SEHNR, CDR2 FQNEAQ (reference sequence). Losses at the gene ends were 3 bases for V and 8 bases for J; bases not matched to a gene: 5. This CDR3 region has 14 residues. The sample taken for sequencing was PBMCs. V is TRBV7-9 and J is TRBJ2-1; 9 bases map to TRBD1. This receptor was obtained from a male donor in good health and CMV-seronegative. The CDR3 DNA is TGTGCCAGCAGCTTCCGGACAGGGGTACATGAGCAGTTCTTC. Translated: CASSFRTGVHEQFF.